The clone carrying this T cell receptor (beta chain) turned up a few times. Its antigen remains unknown. Losses at the gene ends were 5 bases for V and 9 bases for J; bases not matched to a gene: 11. The CDR3 extends over 15 amino acids. Germline V CDR1 and CDR2: DFQATT, SNEGSKA (reference sequence). The authors ran a second PCR of 7 to 11 cycles using a sample-barcoded 5' primer and a J-beta primer mix. Each cDNA molecule received a tag from a template-switch adaptor that had 12 random nucleotides. The yield of each sample was at least 2.5 million CDR3-containing paired-end reads. TCRdb used MiXCR to reprocess the 5' RACE reads, holding one entry per CDR3 protein. Of over 600,000 distinct CDR3 sequences listed, under 25% are singletons. The data originate from a study of blood T cells in healthy people across ages. About the study: In model experiments, template switching was able to capture about one barcoded beta molecule for every two T cells that were present. Whole-study findings and limits: The study lacked donor CMV status, which possibly confounded expanded clonotype changes.

The receptor comes from a man between 65 and 85 years old in good health. The chain is built from TRBV20-1 and TRBJ2-1, with 12 bases fitting TRBD2. The sequenced material came from blood. DNA of the CDR3: TGCAGTGCTGTCCTAGCGGGAGGGCCAGGGGGTGAGCAGTTCTTC. Amino acids: CSAVLAGGPGGEQFF.